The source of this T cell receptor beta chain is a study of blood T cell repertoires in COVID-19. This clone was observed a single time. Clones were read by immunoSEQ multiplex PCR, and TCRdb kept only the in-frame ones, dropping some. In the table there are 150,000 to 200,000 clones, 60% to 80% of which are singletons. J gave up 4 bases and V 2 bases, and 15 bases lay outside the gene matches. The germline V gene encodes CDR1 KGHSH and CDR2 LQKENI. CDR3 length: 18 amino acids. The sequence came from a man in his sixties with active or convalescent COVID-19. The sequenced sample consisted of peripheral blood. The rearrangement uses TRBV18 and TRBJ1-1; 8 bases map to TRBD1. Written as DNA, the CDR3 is TGTGCCAGCTCACCAAATATAGTGGGCAGGGGGCAAAGCACTGAAGCTTTCTTT. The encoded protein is CASSPNIVGRGQSTEAFF.